The rows below give T cell receptor beta chains drawn from one sample of a study of monozygotic twins with inflammatory bowel disease. TCRdb reanalyzed the 5' RACE reads, giving one entry per CDR3 protein sequence and no DNA. The listing records about 380,000 distinct CDR3 sequences. The sample was blood. These receptor sequences come from a human donor with ulcerative colitis or Crohn's disease, or a healthy co-twin of an affected twin (not recorded which). Each CDR3 is given with its conserved first and last residue.

j_gene: TRBJ2-1; v_gene: TRBV6-1; CDR3aa: CASARGTGTYNEQFF
j_gene: TRBJ2-1; v_gene: TRBV7-7; CDR3aa: CASSPAGNNEQFF
j_gene: TRBJ1-5; v_gene: TRBV12-1; CDR3aa: CASSPHPQNPRGNQPQHF
j_gene: TRBJ2-1; v_gene: TRBV7-3; CDR3aa: CASGPGFSYNEQFF
j_gene: TRBJ2-7; v_gene: TRBV7-2; CDR3aa: CASSPQDRGAYEQYF
j_gene: TRBJ1-1; v_gene: TRBV4-1; CDR3aa: CASSQGRPNEAFF
j_gene: TRBJ2-7; v_gene: TRBV3-1; CDR3aa: CASSQGTALYEQYF
j_gene: TRBJ2-5; v_gene: TRBV7-2; CDR3aa: CASSLGGGGKTQYF
j_gene: TRBJ2-3; v_gene: TRBV20-1; CDR3aa: CSGVGGDTDTQYF
j_gene: TRBJ2-7; v_gene: TRBV28; CDR3aa: CASSYWDRGTYEQYF